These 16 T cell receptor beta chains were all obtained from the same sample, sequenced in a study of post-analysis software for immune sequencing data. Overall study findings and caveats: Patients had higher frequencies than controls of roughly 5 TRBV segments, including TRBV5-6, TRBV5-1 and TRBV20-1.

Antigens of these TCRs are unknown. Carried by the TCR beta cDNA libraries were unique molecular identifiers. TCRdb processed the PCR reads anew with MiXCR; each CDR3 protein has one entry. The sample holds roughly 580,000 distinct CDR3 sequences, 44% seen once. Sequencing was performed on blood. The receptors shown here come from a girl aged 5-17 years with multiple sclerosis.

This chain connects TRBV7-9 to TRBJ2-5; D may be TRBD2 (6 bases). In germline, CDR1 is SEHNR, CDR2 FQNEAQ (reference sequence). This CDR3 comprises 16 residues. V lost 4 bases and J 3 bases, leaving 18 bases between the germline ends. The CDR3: CASSSSPGLREETQYF. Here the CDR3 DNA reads TGTGCCAGCAGCTCGAGTCCGGGACTCAGAGAAGAGACCCAGTACTTC.

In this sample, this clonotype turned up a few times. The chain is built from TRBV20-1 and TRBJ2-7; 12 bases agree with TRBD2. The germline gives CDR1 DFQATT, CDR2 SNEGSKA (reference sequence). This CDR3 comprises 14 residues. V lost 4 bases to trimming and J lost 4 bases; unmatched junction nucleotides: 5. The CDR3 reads CSAKRLAGAYEQYF. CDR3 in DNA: TGCAGTGCTAAACGACTAGCGGGAGCGTACGAGCAGTACTTC.

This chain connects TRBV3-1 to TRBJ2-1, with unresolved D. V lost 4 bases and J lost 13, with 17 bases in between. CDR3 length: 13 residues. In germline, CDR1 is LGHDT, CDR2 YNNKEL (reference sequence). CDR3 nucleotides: TGTGCCAGCAGCCCGGGCTATCCAGAGACCCAGTTCTTC. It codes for CASSPGYPETQFF.

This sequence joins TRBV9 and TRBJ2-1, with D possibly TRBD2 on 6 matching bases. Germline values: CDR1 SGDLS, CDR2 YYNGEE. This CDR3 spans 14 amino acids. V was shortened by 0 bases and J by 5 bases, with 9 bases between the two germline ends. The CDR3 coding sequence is TGTGCCAGCAGCGTAGGCGGGATGGACAATGAGCAGTTCTTC. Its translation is CASSVGGMDNEQFF.

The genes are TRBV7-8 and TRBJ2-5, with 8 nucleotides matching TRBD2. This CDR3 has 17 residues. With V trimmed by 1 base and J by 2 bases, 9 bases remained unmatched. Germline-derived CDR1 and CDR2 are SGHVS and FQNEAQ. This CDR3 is CASSLVFASGFQETQYF. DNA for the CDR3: TGTGCCAGCAGCTTAGTATTCGCTAGCGGGTTTCAAGAGACCCAGTACTTC.

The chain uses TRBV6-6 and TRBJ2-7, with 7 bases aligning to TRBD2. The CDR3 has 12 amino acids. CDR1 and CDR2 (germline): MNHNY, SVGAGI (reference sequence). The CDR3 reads CASGYTPLEQYF. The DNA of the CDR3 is TGTGCTAGCGGGTATACGCCCCTCGAGCAGTACTTC.

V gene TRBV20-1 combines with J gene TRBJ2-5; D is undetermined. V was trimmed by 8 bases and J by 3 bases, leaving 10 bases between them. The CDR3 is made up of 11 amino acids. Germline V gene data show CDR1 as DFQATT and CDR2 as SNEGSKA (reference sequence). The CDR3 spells CSIRHKETQYF. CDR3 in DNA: TGCAGTATCCGGCATAAAGAGACCCAGTACTTC.

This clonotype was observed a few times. CDR3 sequence (DNA): TGCAGTGCGAGCTGGGAGACAGGCTACACCTTC. Translating gives CSASWETGYTF. The chain uses TRBV20-1 and TRBJ1-2; D is unclear. Trimming cost V 6 bases and J 8 bases, with 13 bases left between them. Germline V gene sequence: CDR1 DFQATT, CDR2 SNEGSKA (reference sequence). CDR3 size: 11 residues.

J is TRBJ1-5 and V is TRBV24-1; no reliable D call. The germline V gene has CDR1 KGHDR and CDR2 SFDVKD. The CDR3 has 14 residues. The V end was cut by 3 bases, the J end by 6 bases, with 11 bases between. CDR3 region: CATSDTVRGQPQHF. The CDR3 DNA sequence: TGTGCCACCAGTGATACGGTCCGGGGTCAGCCCCAGCATTTT.

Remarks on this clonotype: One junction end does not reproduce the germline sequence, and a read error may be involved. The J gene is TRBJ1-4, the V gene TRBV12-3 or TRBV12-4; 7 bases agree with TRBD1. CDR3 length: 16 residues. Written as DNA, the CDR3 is TGTACCAGCAGTTTAGAGAGTAGGGGGCCTAATGAAAAACTGTTTTTT. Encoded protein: CTSSLESRGPNEKLFF.

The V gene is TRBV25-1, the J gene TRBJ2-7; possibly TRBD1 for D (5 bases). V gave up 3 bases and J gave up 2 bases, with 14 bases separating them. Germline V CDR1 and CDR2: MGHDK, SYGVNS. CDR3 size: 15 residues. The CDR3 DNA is TGTGCCAGCAGTGAGGGGCTCATTGGGGCCTACGAGCAGTACTTC. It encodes CASSEGLIGAYEQYF.

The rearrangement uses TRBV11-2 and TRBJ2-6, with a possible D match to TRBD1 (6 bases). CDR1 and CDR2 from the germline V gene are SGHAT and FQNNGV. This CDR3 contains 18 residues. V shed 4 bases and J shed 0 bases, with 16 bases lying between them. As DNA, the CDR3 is TGTGCCAGCAGCTCCCTCAGGGGCGTAAACTCTGGGGCCAACGTCCTGACTTTC. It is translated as CASSSLRGVNSGANVLTF. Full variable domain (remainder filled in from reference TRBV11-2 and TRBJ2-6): EAGVAQSPRYKIIEKRQSVAFWCNPISGHATLYWYQQILGQGPKLLIQFQNNGVVDDSQLPKDRFSAERLKGVDSTLKIQPAKLEDSAVYLCASSSLRGVNSGANVLTFGAGSRLTVL.

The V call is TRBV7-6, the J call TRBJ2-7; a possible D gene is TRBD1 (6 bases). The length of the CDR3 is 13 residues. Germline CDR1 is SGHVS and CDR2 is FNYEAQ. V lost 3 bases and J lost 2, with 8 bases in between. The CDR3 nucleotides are TGTGCCAGCAGCTTGGGGGCTCCCTACGAGCAGTACTTC. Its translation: CASSLGAPYEQYF.

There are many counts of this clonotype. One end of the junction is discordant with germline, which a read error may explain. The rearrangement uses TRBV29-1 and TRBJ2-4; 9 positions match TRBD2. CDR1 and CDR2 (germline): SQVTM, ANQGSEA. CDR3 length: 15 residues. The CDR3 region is CSVALAGGNKDIQYF. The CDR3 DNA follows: TGCAGCGTTGCCCTCGCGGGGGGGAACAAAGACATTCAGTACTTC.

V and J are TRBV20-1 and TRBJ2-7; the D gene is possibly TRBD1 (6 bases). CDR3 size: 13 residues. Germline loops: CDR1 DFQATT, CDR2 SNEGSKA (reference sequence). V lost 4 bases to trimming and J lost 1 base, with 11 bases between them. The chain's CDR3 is CSANLRGSYEQYF. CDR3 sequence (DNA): TGCAGTGCTAATCTCAGGGGTTCCTACGAGCAGTACTTC.

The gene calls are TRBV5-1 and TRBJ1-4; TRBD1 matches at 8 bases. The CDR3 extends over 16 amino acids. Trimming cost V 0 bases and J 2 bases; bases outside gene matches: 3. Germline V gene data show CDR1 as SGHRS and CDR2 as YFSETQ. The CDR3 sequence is CASSLDWTGTNEKLFF. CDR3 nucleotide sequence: TGCGCCAGCAGCTTGGATTGGACAGGGACTAATGAAAAACTGTTTTTT.